Given below is one T cell receptor (beta chain) in context. Its target is not known. The record originates from a study of neoadjuvant nivolumab and ipilimumab in lung cancer. General study points: Higher pretherapy blood TCR richness went with higher resected-tumor richness. Compared with tumor-adjacent uninvolved lung, resected tumors showed greater richness and clonality. Only a single major-pathologic-response sample was available for clonality analysis.

The CDR3 covers 15 residues. Per the germline V gene, CDR1 is MNHEY and CDR2 is SVGAGI. Trimming removed 2 bases at V and 1 base at J, with 12 bases between. Data came from immunoSEQ multiplex PCR; TCRdb stores just in-frame clones and leaves some out. This table holds 40,000 to 55,000 clones, around nine tenths found once. The gene calls are TRBV6-5 and TRBJ2-7; D gene unclear. The specimen comprised blood, sampled before neoadjuvant nivolumab, alone or with ipilimumab. This clonotype was sampled from an adult with non-small cell lung cancer. Some clones in this sample may be carry-over from other donors' samples. In DNA form, the CDR3 reads TGTGCCAGCAGTTACGGCACGGAAGGATCCTACGAGCAGTACTTC. It is translated as CASSYGTEGSYEQYF.